Below, 7 T cell receptor beta chains from the same sample are listed, as sequenced in a study of T cells in women clearing cervical HPV infection. Measured with immunoSEQ multiplex PCR; TCRdb has only the in-frame clones, and not every one. The specimen's table records 20,000 to 25,000 clones. Sequencing was performed on blood buffy coat. These TCRs come from a woman aged 18 to 75 with a cervical HPV16 infection that either progressed to CIN3+ or cleared (not recorded which).

In regard to this clone: Read sequence stops 3 residues before the CDR3 end, and the germline J gene provides the missing end. This chain connects TRBV30 to TRBJ1-3, with 7 bases matching TRBD1. J was trimmed by 0 bases and V by 2 bases; bases with no gene match: 4. This CDR3 spans 15 amino acids. Germline V gives CDR1 GTSNPN, CDR2 SVGIG (reference sequence). CDR3 loop: CAWSTGTVSGNTIYF. The covered CDR3 bases are TGTGCCTGGAGTACCGGGACAGTCTCTGGAAACACC.

A note on this clone: The read ends 3 residues shy of where the CDR3 ends; the end is completed using the germline J gene. J is TRBJ2-7 and V is TRBV6-2 or TRBV6-3; D is unclear. The ends were cut back, 7 bases at V and 4 bases at J, with 17 bases in the middle. Germline V gives CDR1 MNHEY, CDR2 SVGEGT. This CDR3 region has 14 residues. This chain's CDR3 is CASIPELTFYEQYF. Partial CDR3 DNA: TGTGCCAGCATCCCGGAGTTGACTTTTTACGAG.

The covered CDR3 bases are TGTGCCAGCAGCCCCGGGACAGGAGATACG. As protein: CASSPGTGDT. The entire CDR3 protein reads CASSPGTGDTQYF. J is TRBJ2-3 and V is TRBV7-3; 8 nucleotides align to TRBD1. Sequencing ends 3 residues short of the CDR3 end; the germline J gene provides the rest. The CDR3 is 13 amino acids. The V and J ends lost 5 bases and 5 bases, in that order; junction bases with no gene match: 3. Germline V CDR1 and CDR2: SGHTA, FQGTGA.

As concerns this clone: The read gets to within 3 residues of the CDR3 end, and the germline J gene fills in the rest. The chain carries TRBV19 and TRBJ2-2, with D maybe TRBD1 (5 bases). V was trimmed by 5 bases and J by 9 bases, leaving 13 bases between them. The CDR3 totals 13 residues. The germline CDR1 and CDR2 sequences are LNHDA and SQIVND (reference sequence). CDR3 loop: CASSVRTNWELFF. The CDR3 bases that were read are TGTGCCAGTAGTGTCCGGACAAATTGGGAG.

Notes on this clone: The missing CDR3 end, 3 residues past where the read stops, is filled in from the germline J gene. V gene TRBV7-3 combines with J gene TRBJ2-1; TRBD1 is a possible D gene (5 bases). Germline V lookup: CDR1 SGHTA, CDR2 FQGTGA. The ends were cut back, 5 bases at V and 0 bases at J, with 8 bases in the middle. The CDR3 extends over 14 amino acids. The CDR3 loop is CASSLGASYNEQFF. CDR3 bases read: TGTGCCAGCAGCCTAGGGGCCTCCTACAATGAG.

Worth noting for this clone: The sequenced fragment ends 3 residues before the CDR3 boundary, so the rest is inferred from the germline J gene. The chain uses TRBV19 and TRBJ1-2; 12 bases line up with TRBD1. CDR1 and CDR2 (germline): LNHDA, SQIVND (reference sequence). This CDR3 contains 14 residues. This CDR3 is CASSTGQGALGYTF. The sequenced part of the CDR3 DNA is TGTGCCAGTAGTACGGGACAGGGGGCATTAGGC.

As to this clone: The CDR3 is cut off 3 residues early in the read; its end comes from the germline J gene. The chain recombines TRBV5-1 with TRBJ2-2; D uncertain. V lost 4 bases, J lost 0 bases, and 7 bases lay in between. The CDR3 runs to 14 residues. Germline loops: CDR1 SGHRS, CDR2 YFSETQ. The CDR3 sequence is CASSLQPNTGELFF. The covered CDR3 bases are TGCGCCAGCAGCCTACAGCCGAACACCGGGGAG.